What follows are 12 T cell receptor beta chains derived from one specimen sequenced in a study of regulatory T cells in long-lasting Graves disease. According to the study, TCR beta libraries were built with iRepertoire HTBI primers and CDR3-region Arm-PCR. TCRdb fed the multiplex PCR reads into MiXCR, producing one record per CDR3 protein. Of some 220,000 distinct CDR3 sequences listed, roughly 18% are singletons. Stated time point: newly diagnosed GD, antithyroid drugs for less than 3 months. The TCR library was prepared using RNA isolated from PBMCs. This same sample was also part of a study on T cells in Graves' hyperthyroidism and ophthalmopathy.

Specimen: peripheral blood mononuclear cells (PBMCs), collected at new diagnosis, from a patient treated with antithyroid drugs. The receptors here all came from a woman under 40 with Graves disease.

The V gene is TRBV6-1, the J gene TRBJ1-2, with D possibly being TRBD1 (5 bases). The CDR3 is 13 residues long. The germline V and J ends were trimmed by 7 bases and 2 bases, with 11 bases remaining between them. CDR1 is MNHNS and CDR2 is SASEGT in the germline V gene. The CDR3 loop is CASTTDSNYGYTF. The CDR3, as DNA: TGTGCCAGCACCACAGACAGCAACTATGGCTACACCTTC.

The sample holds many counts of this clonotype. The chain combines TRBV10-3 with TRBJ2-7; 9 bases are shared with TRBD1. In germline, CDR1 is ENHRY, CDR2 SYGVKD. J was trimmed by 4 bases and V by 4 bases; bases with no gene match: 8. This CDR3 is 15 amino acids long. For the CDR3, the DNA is TGTGCCATCAGTGCACCGGGACAGGGTTGGTACGAGCAGTACTTC. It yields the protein CAISAPGQGWYEQYF.

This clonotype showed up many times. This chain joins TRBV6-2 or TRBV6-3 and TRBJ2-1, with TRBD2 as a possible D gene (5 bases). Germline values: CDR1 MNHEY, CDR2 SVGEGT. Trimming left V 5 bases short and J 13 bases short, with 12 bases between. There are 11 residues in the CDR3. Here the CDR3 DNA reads TGTGCCAGCAGTAAAGGACTCCTACAGTTCTTC. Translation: CASSKGLLQFF.

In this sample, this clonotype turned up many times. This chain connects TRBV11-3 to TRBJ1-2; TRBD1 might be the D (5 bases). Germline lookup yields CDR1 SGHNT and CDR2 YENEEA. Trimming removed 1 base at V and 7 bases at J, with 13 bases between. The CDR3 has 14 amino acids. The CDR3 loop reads CASSLGPYRTGYTF. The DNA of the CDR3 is TGTGCCAGCAGCTTAGGCCCCTACAGGACTGGCTACACCTTC.

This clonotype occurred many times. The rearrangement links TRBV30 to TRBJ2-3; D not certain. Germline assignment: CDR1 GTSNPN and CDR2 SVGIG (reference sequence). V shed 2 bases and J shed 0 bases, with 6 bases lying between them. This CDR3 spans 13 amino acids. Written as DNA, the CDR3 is TGTGCCTGGAGTTCCCACAGCACAGATACGCAGTATTTT. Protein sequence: CAWSSHSTDTQYF.

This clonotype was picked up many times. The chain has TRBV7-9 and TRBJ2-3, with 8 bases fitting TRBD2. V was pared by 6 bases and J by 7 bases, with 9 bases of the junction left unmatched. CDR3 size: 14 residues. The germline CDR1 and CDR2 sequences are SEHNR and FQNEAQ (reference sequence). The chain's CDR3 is CASSSRGTRYTQYF. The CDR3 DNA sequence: TGTGCCAGCAGTTCTCGCGGGACTAGATATACGCAGTATTTT.

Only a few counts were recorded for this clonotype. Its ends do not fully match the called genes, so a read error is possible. The CDR3 loop reads CASSSGHPGVSF. CDR3 nucleotide sequence: TGTGCCAGCAGCTCGGGACACCCGGGCGTTAGCTTC. The rearrangement links TRBV7-9 to TRBJ2-7, with a weak D call TRBD1 (6 bases). In germline, CDR1 is SEHNR, CDR2 FQNEAQ (reference sequence). CDR3 length equals 12 residues.

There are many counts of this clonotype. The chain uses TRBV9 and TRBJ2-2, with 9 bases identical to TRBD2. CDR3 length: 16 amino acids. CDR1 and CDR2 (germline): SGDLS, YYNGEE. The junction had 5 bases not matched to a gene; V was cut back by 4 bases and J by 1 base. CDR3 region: CASSPRLAENTGELFF. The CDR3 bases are TGTGCCAGCAGCCCTCGACTAGCGGAGAACACCGGGGAGCTGTTTTTT.

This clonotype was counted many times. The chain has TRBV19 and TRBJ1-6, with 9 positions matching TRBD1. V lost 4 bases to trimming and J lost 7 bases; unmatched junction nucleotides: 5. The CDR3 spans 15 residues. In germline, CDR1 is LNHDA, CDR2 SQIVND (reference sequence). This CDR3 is CASSTPGQGNSPLHF. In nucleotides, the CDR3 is TGTGCCAGTAGTACGCCGGGACAGGGAAATTCACCCCTCCACTTT.

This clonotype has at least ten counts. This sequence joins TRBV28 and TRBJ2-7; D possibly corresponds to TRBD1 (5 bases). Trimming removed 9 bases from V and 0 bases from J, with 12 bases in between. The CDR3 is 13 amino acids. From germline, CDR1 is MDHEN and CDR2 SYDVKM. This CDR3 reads CASQQGFSYEQYF. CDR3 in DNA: TGTGCCAGTCAGCAGGGATTCTCCTACGAGCAGTACTTC. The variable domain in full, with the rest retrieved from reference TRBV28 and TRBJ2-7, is DVKVTQSSRYLVKRTGEKVFLECVQDMDHENMFWYRQDPGLGLRLIYFSYDVKMKEKGDIPEGYSVSREKKERFSLILESASTNQTSMYLCASQQGFSYEQYFGPGTRLTVT.

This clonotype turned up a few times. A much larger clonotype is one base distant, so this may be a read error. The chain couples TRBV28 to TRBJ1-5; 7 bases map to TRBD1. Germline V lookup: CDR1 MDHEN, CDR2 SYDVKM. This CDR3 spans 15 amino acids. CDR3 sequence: CAGSSTGEPNQPQHF. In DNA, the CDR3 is TGTGCCGGCAGTTCAACAGGGGAGCCCAATCAGCCCCAGCATTTT.

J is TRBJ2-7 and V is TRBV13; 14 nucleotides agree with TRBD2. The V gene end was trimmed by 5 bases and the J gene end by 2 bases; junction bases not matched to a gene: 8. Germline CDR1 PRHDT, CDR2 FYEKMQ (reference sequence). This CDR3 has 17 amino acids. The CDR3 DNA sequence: TGTGCCAGCAGCCACGGGACTAGCGGGAGACGAACCTACGAGCAGTACTTC. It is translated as CASSHGTSGRRTYEQYF.